Shown below are 18 T cell receptor beta chains from a single sample sequenced in a study of cytomegalovirus exposure and HLA in healthy donors. This PCR relied on a set of 60 Vbeta primers and 13 Jbeta primers. TCRdb keeps only in-frame clones here, not all; method: immunoSEQ multiplex PCR. The sample has about 110,000 clones, around 70% seen once; the top ten hold 6.5% to 9%. Sequences were obtained from PBMCs. These receptors all come from a woman between 35 and 50 years old in good health and CMV-seropositive.

The V and J genes are TRBV11-2 and TRBJ2-1, with 11 bases lining up with TRBD2. V dropped 1 base and J dropped 9; count of bases not matched to a gene: 8. Germline V lookup: CDR1 SGHAT, CDR2 FQNNGV. The CDR3 runs 16 residues. Written as DNA, the CDR3 is TGTGCCAGCAGCTTAGTCGGTAGCGGGGGGGTCGGTGAGCAGTTCTTC. Translated, it gives CASSLVGSGGVGEQFF.

The chain joins TRBV11-2 to TRBJ1-6; a possible D gene is TRBD1 (6 bases). V was cut by 0 bases and J by 18 bases, with 15 bases left in between. The CDR3 runs 13 residues. Germline V gives CDR1 SGHAT, CDR2 FQNNGV. The chain's CDR3 is CASSLDTGQYHHF. CDR3 DNA sequence: TGTGCCAGCAGCTTAGATACAGGACAGTACCACCACTTT.

The chain uses TRBV6-6 and TRBJ1-5, with unresolved D. Germline V gene data show CDR1 as MNHNY and CDR2 as SVGAGI (reference sequence). The CDR3 loop spans 16 amino acids. Deletions cut 2 bases from V and 0 bases from J, with 11 bases between. CDR3 region: CASSYGDKYSNQPQHF. CDR3 sequence (DNA): TGTGCCAGCAGTTACGGCGACAAGTATAGCAATCAGCCCCAGCATTTT.

In DNA form, the CDR3 reads TGTGCCAGCAGTGAAGCCCCGGGACAGGCCCACGAGCAGTACTTC. It yields the protein CASSEAPGQAHEQYF. The J gene is TRBJ2-7, the V gene TRBV6-1; 8 nucleotides align to TRBD1. Germline assignment: CDR1 MNHNS and CDR2 SASEGT. The ends lost 0 bases at V and 5 bases at J; junction bases unmatched: 6. This CDR3 region has 15 residues.

V and J are TRBV4-2 and TRBJ2-3; D might be TRBD2 (6 bases). The V end lost 0 bases, the J end lost 3 bases, and 13 bases lay between the germline ends. The CDR3 has 16 residues. Looked up from germline, CDR1 is LGHNA and CDR2 is YNFKEQ. CDR3 in DNA: TGTGCCAGCAGCCAAGATTGGGCGGGGATAACAGATACGCAGTATTTT. Translated, it gives CASSQDWAGITDTQYF.

This clone has a handful of counts. V and J are TRBV6-1 and TRBJ1-4, with 7 bases fitting TRBD1. V was pared by 4 bases and J by 3 bases, with 5 bases of the junction left unmatched. This CDR3 comprises 15 residues. CDR1 and CDR2 (germline): MNHNS, SASEGT. As DNA, the CDR3 is TGTGCCAGCAGTGGCGGGCAGGGGGCTAATGAAAAACTGTTTTTT. This sequence encodes CASSGGQGANEKLFF.

V and J are TRBV11-3 and TRBJ2-3; 8 positions match TRBD1. From germline, CDR1 is SGHNT and CDR2 YENEEA. There are 15 residues in the CDR3. The trim removed 5 bases at V and 4 bases at J, leaving 8 bases unmatched. CDR3 in amino acids: CASSQTGVVPDTQYF. DNA of the CDR3: TGTGCCAGCAGCCAGACAGGGGTCGTGCCAGATACGCAGTATTTT.

This clone has more than one count but fewer than ten. The chain carries TRBV2 and TRBJ2-7; D remains ambiguous. This CDR3 spans 14 amino acids. Trimming took 11 bases from V and 0 from J, leaving 17 bases between them. Germline V gene data show CDR1 as SNHLY and CDR2 as FYNNEI. The CDR3 is CAWILRDNSYEQYV. DNA for the CDR3: TGTGCCTGGATCCTCCGAGACAACTCCTACGAGCAGTACGTC.

The chain has TRBV11-2 and TRBJ1-4, with 8 bases matching TRBD1. The CDR3 spans 15 residues. CDR1 and CDR2 from the germline V gene are SGHAT and FQNNGV. V lost 1 base, J lost 4 bases, and 2 bases stayed unmatched. CDR3 protein: CASSLVRGLNEKLFF. The CDR3 DNA reads TGTGCCAGCAGCTTAGTCAGGGGGCTTAATGAAAAACTGTTTTTT.

The chain is built from TRBV5-6 and TRBJ1-2; D unclear. The CDR3 runs 12 residues. V lost 0 bases to trimming and J lost 6 bases, with 6 bases between them. Germline lookup yields CDR1 SGHDT and CDR2 YYEEEE. The CDR3 sequence: CASSLGRNGYTF. The CDR3 DNA sequence: TGTGCCAGCAGCTTGGGGAGGAATGGCTACACCTTC. Full variable domain (missing parts from reference TRBV5-6 and TRBJ1-2): DAGVTQSPTHLIKTRGQQVTLRCSPKSGHDTVSWYQQALGQGPQFIFQYYEEEERQRGNFPDRFSGHQFPNYSSELNVNALLLGDSALYLCASSLGRNGYTFGSGTRLTVV.

This clone was seen only a few times. The rearrangement joins TRBV7-6 to TRBJ1-2; D is undetermined. This CDR3 comprises 12 residues. The V and J ends lost 2 bases and 8 bases respectively, with 9 bases between them. CDR1 is SGHVS, CDR2 FNYEAQ, per germline. The CDR3 region has the DNA TGTGCCAGCAGCTTATGGGAGGAGGGCTACACCTTC. This translates into CASSLWEEGYTF. Complete variable domain (other parts from reference TRBV7-6 and TRBJ1-2): GAGVSQSPRYKVTKRGQDVALRCDPISGHVSLYWYRQALGQGPEFLTYFNYEAQQDKSGLPNDRFSAERPEGSISTLTIQRTEQRDSAMYRCASSLWEEGYTFGSGTRLTVV.

This clone was seen a handful of times. The rearrangement joins TRBV29-1 to TRBJ1-5; perhaps TRBD1 as D (6 bases). Germline V lookup: CDR1 SQVTM, CDR2 ANQGSEA. CDR3 length equals 13 residues. Trimming cost V 5 bases and J 1 base, with 9 bases left between them. CDR3 in DNA: TGCAGCGTTCAAAGGGGGAGCAATCAGCCCCAGCATTTT. Amino acids: CSVQRGSNQPQHF. Looking up the rest from reference TRBV29-1 and TRBJ1-5 gives the full variable domain: SAVISQKPSRDICQRGTSLTIQCQVDSQVTMMFWYRQQPGQSLTLIATANQGSEATYESGFVIDKFPISRPNLTFSTLTVSNMSPEDSSIYLCSVQRGSNQPQHFGDGTRLSIL.

CDR3 in amino acids: CASSETMMNTGELFF. CDR3 bases: TGCGCCAGCAGCGAGACAATGATGAACACCGGGGAGCTGTTTTTT. The chain is built from TRBV5-1 and TRBJ2-2; D unclear. In germline, CDR1 is SGHRS, CDR2 YFSETQ. Between the trimmed V and J ends, which lost 4 bases and 1 base, there was a span of 11 bases. The CDR3 has 15 amino acids.

This chain links TRBV13 with TRBJ2-1, with D perhaps TRBD2 (6 bases). Germline CDR1 reads PRHDT; CDR2 reads FYEKMQ (reference sequence). This CDR3 is built from 15 residues. Trimming stripped 2 bases from V and 2 bases from J, with 10 bases between. CDR3 nucleotides: TGTGCCAGCAGCTTACGGGAGCCCCCCTACAATGAGCAGTTCTTC. This translates into CASSLREPPYNEQFF.

DNA of the CDR3: TGTGCCAGCAGCTCAGGGAGGACAAGCTATGGCTACACCTTC. Protein: CASSSGRTSYGYTF. The chain has TRBV5-5 and TRBJ1-2; D is perhaps TRBD1 (5 bases). CDR3 length: 14 residues. Germline assignment: CDR1 SGHKS and CDR2 YYEKEE (reference sequence). Trimming stripped 3 bases from V and 4 bases from J, with 13 bases between.

This chain connects TRBV19 to TRBJ1-2, with D perhaps matching TRBD1 (6 bases). The V end was cut by 3 bases, the J end by 14 bases, with 13 bases between. There are 11 residues in the CDR3. The germline CDR1 and CDR2 sequences are LNHDA and SQIVND (reference sequence). The CDR3 sequence: CASSMGTTGTF. CDR3 coding DNA: TGTGCCAGTAGTATGGGGACGACAGGAACCTTC.

CDR3 loop: CASSQRPGQGPSTDTQYF. CDR3 DNA sequence: TGCGCCAGCAGCCAGCGACCGGGACAGGGGCCTAGCACAGATACGCAGTATTTT. This chain connects TRBV5-1 to TRBJ2-3; 10 bases align to TRBD1. CDR3 length: 18 residues. J lost 0 bases, V lost 4 bases, and 11 bases had no gene match. Per germline, CDR1 SGHRS and CDR2 YFSETQ. Combining the CDR3 with reference TRBV5-1 and TRBJ2-3 gives the whole variable domain KAGVTQTPRYLIKTRGQQVTLSCSPISGHRSVSWYQQTPGQGLQFLFEYFSETQRNKGNFPGRFSGRQFSNSRSEMNVSTLELGDSALYLCASSQRPGQGPSTDTQYFGPGTRLTVL.

This clone was observed a few times. The chain employs TRBV5-4 and TRBJ2-7, with D tentatively TRBD1 (6 bases). The CDR3 length is 14 residues. The germline V gene has CDR1 SGHNT and CDR2 YYREEE (reference sequence). The ends were cut back, 4 bases at V and 2 bases at J, with 13 bases in the middle. CDR3 in amino acids: CASSPQDRTYEQYF. The CDR3, as DNA: TGTGCCAGCAGCCCCCAGGACAGAACCTACGAGCAGTACTTC.